The following is a T cell receptor beta chain sequence with its context. The clone's antigen remains unknown. The record has no base qualities; no much larger clone is one base away. The cohort comprised hundreds of healthy bone marrow donors. Cohort members were all nominally healthy when sampled, although unrecorded immune exposures were likely present. The donor tested CMV seronegative and was one of the 352 seronegative cohort members. Every donor gave a peripheral blood sample, and the peripheral blood mononuclear cells from that sample were used for TCR beta sequencing. Genomic DNA was extracted from the blood cell samples with the Qiagen DNeasy Blood Extraction Kit. The sample originates from a study of cytomegalovirus exposure and HLA in healthy donors (dated by TCRdb to 2016 to 2017). Broadly, across the study: According to an earlier analysis of 587 of the donors, 200 million or so T cells yielded 117 million unique TCR beta sequences and less than 300 Gb of sequence data. An early release that covered several hundred HLA-typed donors contained approximately 300 gigabases of sequencing data and 65 million to 100 million unique TCR sequences. The genetic ancestry cluster associated with self-reported Caucasian donors included over 80% of the roughly 390 genotyped donors. The study aimed to test whether cataloging public T cell receptors could reveal signatures of past pathogen exposure. The study used immunosequencing to profile the T cell repertoires of 670 or so subjects and linked those repertoires to cytomegalovirus serostatus. In addition to the first cohort of 666 subjects, a separate validation cohort of approximately 130 different subjects was used. To predict cytomegalovirus infection status, the study combined high-throughput TCR immunosequencing, statistical association of individual TCRs with disease status, and machine learning. In a later analysis, previously published TCR beta repertoires from about 640 donors were re-analyzed and high-resolution HLA genotyping was added so that TCR occurrence patterns could be studied. Rather than using new phenotypic data, the later analysis identified candidate immune exposures from TCR beta sequences and from how often those sequences occurred across donors. To decide whether each TCR beta V gene segment behaved as functional or pseudogenic, an earlier analysis of fewer than 750 of the donors relied on high-throughput TCR beta sequencing. Alongside the repertoire data, information on donor age, sex, ethnicity and CMV serostatus was compiled. A later genetic analysis took genome-wide SNP genotypes for about 55% of the 666 donors and used that subset as a discovery cohort. Every repertoire in the discovery cohort had been generated on one and the same sequencing platform. Both class I and class II loci were covered by HLA typing, at four-digit resolution. Typing coverage differed by locus: A, B, C, DRB1 and DQB1 were typed in roughly 620-630 donors, DQA1 in 500 to 550, DPA1 in around 610, and DPB1 in 472. Roughly five DR-DQ haplotypes were handled as single units for association and clustering because linkage in the cohort was strong. Among almost 400 genotyped donors of the cohort, an average of about 240,000 unique TCR beta nucleotide sequences were sequenced per donor, approximately 20% of them non-productive. General findings and caveats noted by the study authors: Presence/absence analyses assumed roughly uniform sequencing depth across donors, an assumption that may not hold. A later analysis associated 17,000 or so TCR beta sequences with specific HLA alleles at a false discovery rate of 0.05. A few of the identified cytomegalovirus-associated TCR beta chains were confirmed in vitro to be specific for cytomegalovirus antigens. About 17 rarely observed V segments, including chromosome 9 orphons, were excluded from the earlier analysis of just under 600 of the donors because counts were too low. In an earlier analysis of 450 to 750 of the donors, most TCR beta V segments appeared in productive rearrangements about 90% or about 30% of the time, broadly matching IMGT annotations. When HLA alleles, especially DR and DQ, strongly co-occurred, TCR associations were difficult to assign to individual alleles. A later genetic analysis reported fewer N-insertions in productive TCRs among donors in an Asian-associated ancestry cluster than the roughly 700-donor mean. Correlated functional status among segregating V segments might be attributable to linkage disequilibrium, but an unknown experimental factor could not be ruled out. For the cohort, immune exposure information was limited to CMV serostatus. A later analysis reported that several top co-occurrence clusters appeared linked to parvovirus B19, influenza, CMV and Epstein-Barr virus. Because some donors lacked HLA typing at each locus, the association tests relied only on the typed subset. A further reported finding was that TCR beta sequences accurately predicted the HLA-A and HLA-B alleles for most subjects in the first cohort. The authors suggested that the approach could potentially be generalized to other disease states and immunological phenotypes. The sequencing pipeline was judged likely to have produced a cluster of highly shared sequence variants as a technical artifact. V-gene and J-gene trimming of TCR beta chains was associated with a missense DCLRE1C variant in a later genetic analysis, and the association was replicated in an independent cohort. This cohort had only TCR beta chains sequenced, and the lack of alpha or paired-chain data limited which features could be detected. In a later analysis, HLA-associated TCR beta chains were found to be more clonally expanded and to have lower generation probabilities than equally common non-associated chains. According to a later analysis, most CMV-associated TCR beta chains appeared to be HLA-restricted, and the HLA associations seemed to be driven largely by CMV exposure. While some public TCRs were present in many individuals, most TCR sequences turned up only very rarely across donors. The classifier was reported to diagnose cytomegalovirus status with high specificity and sensitivity in both the original and validation cohorts. Some IMGT-functional V segments, including TRBV6-2 and TRBV6-3, could not be told apart with the 87-base-pair reads, so those segments were excluded. The study gave a list of under 200 TCR beta chains associated with cytomegalovirus. In a later analysis, TCR association rates were found to vary across HLA loci, with the most associated TCRs seen for DRB1 alleles and the fewest for HLA-C alleles.

The CDR3 holds 16 amino acids from the cysteine to the phenylalanine. The entry retains the CDR3 DNA only, 48 bases that are in frame from base 1. Trimming removed 0 bases from V and 4 bases from J; the gene matches leave 9 bases unexplained. According to the germline V gene (reference sequence), CDR1 reads GTSNPN and CDR2 reads SVGIG. Receptor amplification or capture employed the immunoSEQ multiplex PCR assay. A mixture of 60 forward primers for TCR Vbeta segments and 13 reverse primers for TCR Jbeta segments was used in the multiplex PCR. The CDR3 region of rearranged TCR beta genes was amplified from genomic DNA by a multiplex PCR assay. The amplified TCR beta libraries were sequenced on the Illumina HiSeq System as 87-base-pair reads. The source study handled its data this way. A later analysis counted about 76 million unique TCR beta chains across the 690 or so repertoires, and roughly 11 million of these chains were shared by at least two donors. To remove PCR and sequencing errors, raw reads were error-corrected and collapsed into unique sequences using a nearest-neighbor algorithm that merged closely related sequences. Alignment of CDR3 sequences to IMGT reference sequences was used to assign V, D and J gene segments. Each retained sequence needed at least a six-nucleotide match to both a V gene segment and a J gene segment. Rearrangements were called productive when the CDR3 lacked stop codons and stayed in frame with V and J; all others were non-productive. CDR3 was defined by IMGT convention, running from the second conserved V-encoded cysteine to the conserved J-encoded phenylalanine. The earlier analysis of about 640 of the donors excluded any sequence lacking an unambiguous match to a single V gene segment. An earlier analysis of 500 to 700 of the donors classified V segments as functional when productive rearrangements were above 56.7% and as segregating when the standard deviation between donors was above 5%. A statistical classification framework was built for diagnosing cytomegalovirus status from the catalog of TCR beta chain sequences. In a later analysis, V and J genes were assigned by comparing TCR nucleotide sequences against IMGT/GENE-DB human TR gene sequences. In a later analysis, CDR3 sequences and most-parsimonious VDJ recombination scenarios were assigned using the TCRdist pipeline. In a later analysis, each TCR beta chain was defined by its CDR3 amino acid sequence together with its V-gene family, and reads without a unique V-gene family were excluded. To address suspected cross-contamination and a sequencing artifact, a later analysis removed several hundred highly shared, low-generation-probability nucleotide sequences. In a later analysis, a clonal expansion index for each public chain was calculated from normalized within-repertoire ranks of inferred template counts. A later analysis computed generation probabilities with a VDJ recombination model fitted to out-of-frame rearrangements, and checked the results against IGoR. A later analysis scored TCR-TCR, TCR-HLA and TCR-CMV co-occurrence with hypergeometric tests, applying a repertoire-size bias correction to TCR pairs. To estimate false discovery rates, a later analysis permuted the HLA or CMV assignments 20 times. In a later analysis, co-occurring TCRs were grouped using DBSCAN, with TCRdist sequence similarity added in when clustering inside HLA-allele-positive subsets. Repertoires with fewer than 30,000 or more than 120,000 public chains, plus five repertoires with anomalous nucleotide sharing, were excluded from co-occurrence clustering. The table was pulled from immuneACCESS by TCRdb, which kept in-frame rearrangements only. Such tables lose some clones; where checked, under half of the loss comes from unresolved V genes, and the rest has no known cause. That table furnishes V, J and clone size, whereas the DNA furnished D and trimming. A total of 210,000 or so clones appear in this sample, 65% to 90% of them only once. The ten largest clones take up roughly 1.3% of the sample.

The rearrangement combines TRBV30 with TRBJ2-1; the junction holds 7 bases that match TRBD2. This receptor was taken from a girl aged 5-17 years in good health and CMV-seronegative. Sequencing input: PBMCs. The CDR3 protein is CAWSVGREWLYNEQFF. The nucleotide sequence reads as follows: TGTGCCTGGAGTGTAGGGCGGGAGTGGCTTTACAATGAGCAGTTCTTC.